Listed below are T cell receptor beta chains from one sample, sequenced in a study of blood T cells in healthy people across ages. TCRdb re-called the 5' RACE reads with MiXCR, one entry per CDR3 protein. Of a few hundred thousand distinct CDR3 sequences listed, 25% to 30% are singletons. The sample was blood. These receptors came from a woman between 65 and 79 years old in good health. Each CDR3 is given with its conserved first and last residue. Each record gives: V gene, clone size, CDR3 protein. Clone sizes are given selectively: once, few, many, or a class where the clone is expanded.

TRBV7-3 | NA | CASSLSRGDTQYF
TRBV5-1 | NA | CASSLGGYRGQAEAFF
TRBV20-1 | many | CSASSRTGTSNEQFF
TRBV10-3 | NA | CANMGQGTYEQYF
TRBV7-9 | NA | CASSLLGGSVYDYTF
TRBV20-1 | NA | CSARVVHEQFF
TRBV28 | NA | CASRQTGNGETQYF
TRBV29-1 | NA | CSVESRNGNTIYF
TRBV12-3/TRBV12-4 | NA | CASTLSGSSLHF
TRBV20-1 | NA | CSARELAGGHTGELFF
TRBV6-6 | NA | CASKTGGTPYEQYF
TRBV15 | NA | CATSRVRGARQETQYF
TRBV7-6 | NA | CASSLRGVAGGFKEQFF
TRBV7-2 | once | CASSLGASGNQPQHF
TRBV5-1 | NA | CASSLTALTDTQYF
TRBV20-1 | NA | CSARDSGAGNPYNEQFF
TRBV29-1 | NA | CSVRPSAYGYTF
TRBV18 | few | CASSPVLTATGELFF
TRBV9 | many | CASSLATGTQETQYF
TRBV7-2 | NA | CASSLAAGAREQYF
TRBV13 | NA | CASSLDRERSPLHF
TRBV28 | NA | CAISGGGQETQYF
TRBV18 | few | CASSPTRAYEQYF
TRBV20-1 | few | CSAFQQGSIHEQYF
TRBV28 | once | CASSSPGLALTYEQYF
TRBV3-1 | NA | CASSQGGQGIYGYTF
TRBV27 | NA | CASSFRGTRNNEQFF
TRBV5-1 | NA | CATSAWDSRTDTQYF
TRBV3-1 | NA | CASSQEVGGGGSGELFF
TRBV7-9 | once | CANSLASDSNEKLFF
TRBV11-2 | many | CASSLTGWGETQYF
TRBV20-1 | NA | CSARGTGQSSGEQYF